These T cell receptor beta chains were read from a single sample in a study of identical twins. From the 5' RACE reads, TCRdb called clonotypes with MiXCR, one entry per CDR3 protein. The sample shows approximately 260,000 distinct CDR3 sequences, about 8.3% of them seen only once. The same specimen was also included in a second study, on yellow fever vaccine responses in identical twins.

Sequenced sample: CD8+ T cells sorted from blood. These TCRs come from a woman between 18 and 30 years old in good health. CDR3s include the opening cysteine and the closing phenylalanine or tryptophan. The D gene is left open where the match is weak. Expanded clones get a size class; other rows say once, few or many, or leave the size out.

abundance	d_gene	v_gene	j_gene	CDR3nt	CDR3aa
many	TRBD1	TRBV29-1	TRBJ1-1	TGCAGCGGCCAGGACAGGGTCACTGAAGCTTTCTTT	CSGQDRVTEAFF
few	-	TRBV6-1	TRBJ1-4	TGTGCCAGCACCAAAGCGGGGGCGTCGGATGAAAAACTGTTTTTT	CASTKAGASDEKLFF
few	-	TRBV11-2	TRBJ2-7	TGTGCCAGCAGCTTAGATAGCGTTAGTTGGGCAGCCTACGAGCAGTACTTC	CASSLDSVSWAAYEQYF
many	TRBD1	TRBV20-1	TRBJ1-1	TGCAGTGCTAGAGAGGGGGACAGGGAGACTGAAGCTTTCTTT	CSAREGDRETEAFF
few	TRBD1	TRBV9	TRBJ2-1	TGTGCCAGCAGCGACAAACAGGGGTCCTACAATGAGCAGTTCTTC	CASSDKQGSYNEQFF
many	TRBD1	TRBV11-1	TRBJ2-5	TGTGCCAGCAGCCCCCGACAGGGGTGGGAGACCCAGTACTTC	CASSPRQGWETQYF
-	-	TRBV4-3	TRBJ2-7	TGCGCCAGCAGCCAAACCGTCCGGGACGGATTTTACGAGCAGTACTTC	CASSQTVRDGFYEQYF
-	TRBD2	TRBV19	TRBJ2-1	TGTGCCAGTGGACTAGCGGGGGGCTACACTGAGCAGTTCTTC	CASGLAGGYTEQFF
few	-	TRBV27	TRBJ2-7	TGTGCCAGCAGTTCGGAGGGAGAGGGAAACTACGAGCAGTACTTC	CASSSEGEGNYEQYF
-	-	TRBV2	TRBJ2-7	TGTGCCAGCAATACAGGGTACGAGCAGTACTTC	CASNTGYEQYF
-	-	TRBV12-3/TRBV12-4	TRBJ2-7	TGTGCCAGCAGTTTCCTTCCCGTTATCGAATACGAGCAGTACTTC	CASSFLPVIEYEQYF
-	-	TRBV27	TRBJ2-7	TGTGCCAGCAGTTCGGGGGACGCCTACGAGCAGTACTTC	CASSSGDAYEQYF
-	TRBD2	TRBV10-2	TRBJ2-3	TGCGCCAGCAGGAGCCCCCCCGGGGGGGCGGGGGCCCTCACAGATACGCAGTATTTT	CASRSPPGGAGALTDTQYF
many	-	TRBV6-4	TRBJ2-1	TGTGCCAGCAGTGACAATGAGCGGATCTCCTACAATGAGCAGTTCTTC	CASSDNERISYNEQFF